A selection of T cell receptor beta chains follows, all from one sample in a study of T cell repertoires in aging, cancer and after chemotherapy. TCRdb used MiXCR to reprocess the multiplex PCR reads, holding one entry per CDR3 protein. This table holds around 13,000 distinct CDR3 sequences, 21% found once. Sequences were obtained from blood. These TCRs come from a human donor in good health. CDR3s include the opening cysteine and the closing phenylalanine or tryptophan. Fields, in order: V gene, J gene, CDR3 protein.

TRBV12-3/TRBV12-4	TRBJ2-7	CASSLEGTGAYEQYF
TRBV7-2	TRBJ2-2	CASSLLGGLATGELFF
TRBV6-5	TRBJ2-5	CASSYGGGARRETQYF
TRBV5-4	TRBJ2-3	CASSGTGRGGLDTQYF
TRBV29-1	TRBJ2-3	CSVGMGAGLALDTQYF
TRBV7-6	TRBJ2-7	CASSLAVVLGQGSHEQYF
TRBV12-3/TRBV12-4	TRBJ2-5	CASSSGTEETQYF
TRBV5-1	TRBJ1-2	CASSPQSGNYGYTF
TRBV18	TRBJ1-1	CASSPRQTQNTEAFF
TRBV20-1	TRBJ2-1	CSARSPGTGGNEQFF
TRBV7-2	TRBJ1-3	CASSEPGNTIYF
TRBV5-6	TRBJ1-6	CASSYSGGPLHF
TRBV21-1	TRBJ2-7	CASSEDGKGGGPWCEKYF
TRBV5-6	TRBJ1-4	CASSLDGRTNEKLFF
TRBV29-1	TRBJ1-6	CSVVGDREGSPLHF
TRBV4-2	TRBJ1-4	CASSQTGTGDEKLFF
TRBV27	TRBJ2-7	CASSSAAISYEQYF
TRBV12-3/TRBV12-4	TRBJ1-2	CASSLVGGYGYTF
TRBV5-1	TRBJ1-2	CASSLGDDRTYGYTF
TRBV7-3	TRBJ2-7	CASSTDGGSYEQYF
TRBV15	TRBJ1-4	CATSRVGEGKKLFF
TRBV21-1	TRBJ2-2	CASSKPPARQNTGELFF
TRBV20-1	TRBJ1-1	CSARVGGPLTEAFF
TRBV29-1	TRBJ1-2	CSAVRGGDGYTF
TRBV6-5	TRBJ1-1	CASSPRGGTEAFF
TRBV20-1	TRBJ1-1	CSARGGSSNTEAFF
TRBV6-5	TRBJ2-1	CASSDSSGDPVHEQFF
TRBV20-1	TRBJ1-2	CSARDGIRANYGYTF
TRBV7-3	TRBJ1-3	CASSQGTVSGNTIYF
TRBV6-4	TRBJ2-5	CASSQTSGGAGAQYF
TRBV6-5	TRBJ1-1	CASSYSWGNTEAFF
TRBV15	TRBJ2-1	CATSRDGVGQGMDEQFF
TRBV5-6	TRBJ1-1	CASSLFRGRWGPEAFF
TRBV20-1	TRBJ1-1	CSASSGSPTEAFF
TRBV19	TRBJ2-3	CASSMGASKSDTQYF
TRBV11-1	TRBJ2-2	CASSLWGPTNTGELFF
TRBV20-1	TRBJ2-2	CSARAGPGELFF
TRBV6-1	TRBJ2-3	CASSEVAGSTDTQYF
TRBV19	TRBJ1-2	CASSKGRAVYYGYTF
TRBV12-3/TRBV12-4	TRBJ1-1	CASSLARTTEAFF
TRBV7-6	TRBJ2-1	CASSLEGHRGPYNEQFF
TRBV19	TRBJ1-5	CASRDRVGNQPQHF
TRBV20-1	TRBJ1-4	CSARGGGVGEKLFF
TRBV20-1	TRBJ2-1	CSARGVPGTLDEQFF
TRBV6-1	TRBJ2-7	CASSGLAGVSYEQYF
TRBV4-1	TRBJ2-3	CASSQGSFSTDTQYF
TRBV18	TRBJ2-3	CASSPSLSTDTQYF